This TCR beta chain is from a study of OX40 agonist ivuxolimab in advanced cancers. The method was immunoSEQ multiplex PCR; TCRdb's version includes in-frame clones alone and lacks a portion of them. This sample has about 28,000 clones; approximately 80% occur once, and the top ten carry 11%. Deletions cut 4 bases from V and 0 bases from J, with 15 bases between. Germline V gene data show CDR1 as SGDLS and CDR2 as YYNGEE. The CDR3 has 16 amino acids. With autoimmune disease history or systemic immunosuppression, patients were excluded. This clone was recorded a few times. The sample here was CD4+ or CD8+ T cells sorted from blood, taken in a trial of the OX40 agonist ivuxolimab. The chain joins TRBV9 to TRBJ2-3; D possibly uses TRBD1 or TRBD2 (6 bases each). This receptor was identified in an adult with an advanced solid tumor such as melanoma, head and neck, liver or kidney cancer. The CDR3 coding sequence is TGTGCCAGCAGCCTTCTGCGGGACACCAGCACAGATACGCAGTATTTT. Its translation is CASSLLRDTSTDTQYF.